This TCR beta chain was captured in a study of vaccination effects on CD4 cells after COVID-19. Study context: The vaccine given was either BNT162b2 or mRNA-1273, in two doses. Findings of the study overall: Vaccine-induced clones in healthy vaccinees cross-reacted with common cold coronaviruses in only 1 of 255 cases. Late post-vaccination, clones induced by infection and those induced by vaccine underwent marked clonal contraction.

In regard to this clone: The antigen is not known.

Sequencing was performed with immunoSEQ multiplex PCR; in TCRdb, only in-frame clones are kept and a portion is missing. Of tens of thousands of clones in the sample, roughly 76% were seen once. The CDR3 spans 14 residues. V lost 3 bases, J lost 4 bases, and 12 bases lay in between. From germline, CDR1 is LGHDT and CDR2 YNNKEL (reference sequence). Antigen-specific CD4+ T cells were expanded (with viral peptide pools) by the ViraFEST assay ahead of sequencing. The culture ran for approximately 10 days before CD4+ T cells were isolated. No vaccinee had earlier SARS-CoV-2 infection, and nucleocapsid antibodies were negative. Researchers reported culturing a few million PBMC in each well, adding around 10 IU/ml IL-2 and roughly 11 ug/ml peptides.

The clonotype originates from a human donor who received a COVID-19 vaccine. Sample: CD4+ T cells from PBMCs cultured with HCoV-OC43 spike peptides, taken before COVID-19 vaccination. Subset described: HCoV-OC43 spike overlapping peptide pool stimulation. The genes are TRBV3-1 (or the pseudogene TRBV3-2) and TRBJ1-2, with D perhaps TRBD1 (6 bases). CDR3 residues: CASSHSDRPYGYTF. As DNA, the CDR3 is TGTGCCAGCAGCCATAGTGACAGGCCCTATGGCTACACCTTC.